The 23 T cell receptor beta chains reported below all come from one sample, sequenced in a study of human T cells and chemical hapten exposure. Time point defined: pre-sensitization, week 0. As for treatment: therapeutic diphenylcyclopropenone sensitization with weekly scalp DPC. TCRdb reanalysed the RACE reads using MiXCR and keeps one entry per CDR3 protein. The sample holds around 60,000 distinct CDR3 sequences, roughly 6.7% seen once. This specimen consisted of whole blood, obtained in connection with sensitization to the hapten diphenylcyclopropenone (DPC). The source is a woman in her twenties or thirties with alopecia areata. Some clones in this sample may be carry-over from other donors' samples.

There are many counts of this clonotype. CDR3 residues: CSASDGANEKLFF. In DNA, the CDR3 is TGCAGTGCTAGTGACGGGGCGAATGAAAAACTGTTTTTT. The chain joins TRBV20-1 to TRBJ1-4; possibly TRBD1 for D (5 bases). The germline V gene encodes CDR1 DFQATT and CDR2 SNEGSKA (reference sequence). This CDR3 has 13 residues. The ends were cut back, 3 bases at V and 5 bases at J, with 10 bases in the middle.

This clonotype was found many times. The genes are TRBV3-1 and TRBJ1-2; D is perhaps TRBD1 (5 bases). This CDR3 is built from 13 residues. Germline V gene sequence: CDR1 LGHDT, CDR2 YNNKEL (reference sequence). The V and J ends lost 1 base and 7 bases respectively, with 10 bases between them. The CDR3 DNA follows: TGTGCCAGCAGCCAAGCGGGGAGGGGTGGCTACACCTTC. It is translated as CASSQAGRGGYTF. Combining the CDR3 with reference TRBV3-1 and TRBJ1-2 gives the whole variable domain DTAVSQTPKYLVTQMGNDKSIKCEQNLGHDTMYWYKQDSKKFLKIMFSYNNKELIINETVPNRFSPKSPDKAHLNLHINSLELGDSAVYFCASSQAGRGGYTFGSGTRLTVV.

This clonotype was detected many times. This CDR3 reads CASSYGGPNFKNTEAFF. The CDR3 bases are TGTGCCAGCAGCTACGGAGGCCCTAACTTTAAGAACACTGAAGCTTTCTTT. The chain carries TRBV5-4 and TRBJ1-1; D ambiguous. Germline lookup yields CDR1 SGHNT and CDR2 YYREEE (reference sequence). Trimming took 3 bases from V and 1 from J, leaving 19 bases between them. The CDR3 length is 17 residues.

This clonotype was recorded at least ten times. The gene calls are TRBV9 and TRBJ1-5, with D unclear. Germline CDR1 reads SGDLS; CDR2 reads YYNGEE. CDR3 length equals 15 residues. V lost 4 bases, J lost 3 bases, and 14 bases lay in between. DNA for the CDR3: TGTGCCAGCAGCCTCGGCCCGTTCCCCAATCAGCCCCAGCATTTT. The encoded protein is CASSLGPFPNQPQHF.

This clonotype was seen a handful of times. The chain joins TRBV7-2 to TRBJ1-1; TRBD1 might be the D (6 bases). Per germline, CDR1 SGHTA and CDR2 FQGNSA. Trimming removed 4 bases at V and 2 bases at J, with 20 bases between. The CDR3 has 17 amino acids. Here the CDR3 DNA reads TGTGCCAGCAGCTCCTTCATAAACAGGGCTGATAACACTGAAGCTTTCTTT. Its translation is CASSSFINRADNTEAFF.

The CDR3 DNA is TGTGCCAGCAGCTTCGCCCAGGGATACACTGAAGCTTTCTTT. It is translated as CASSFAQGYTEAFF. J is TRBJ1-1 and V is TRBV7-2, with D perhaps matching TRBD1 (5 bases). The CDR3 length is 14 residues. V shed 3 bases and J shed 3 bases, with 11 bases lying between them. CDR1 is SGHTA, CDR2 FQGNSA, per germline.

This clonotype appeared many times. The V gene is TRBV7-9, the J gene TRBJ2-7; 9 nucleotides match TRBD1. CDR1 and CDR2 (germline): SEHNR, FQNEAQ (reference sequence). V gave up 3 bases and J gave up 6 bases; unmatched junction bases: 9. The CDR3 extends over 15 amino acids. CDR3 DNA sequence: TGTGCCAGCAGCTTTCAGGGGACAGGGAGTCTCGAGCAGTACTTC. It translates to CASSFQGTGSLEQYF.

This clonotype was counted at least ten times. V is TRBV29-1 and J is TRBJ1-1, with D perhaps TRBD1 (6 bases). The CDR3 loop spans 15 amino acids. CDR1 is SQVTM and CDR2 is ANQGSEA in the germline V gene. The V end lost 5 bases, the J end lost 3 bases, and 19 bases lay between the germline ends. Here the CDR3 DNA reads TGCAGCGTTCAATACGGGGGCCAAGGGCACACTGAAGCTTTCTTT. It is translated as CSVQYGGQGHTEAFF.

This clonotype was seen a few times. V usage is TRBV4-1 and J usage is TRBJ1-2, with TRBD1 matching 9 bases. The CDR3 contains 18 residues. Germline V gene lookup returns CDR1 MGHRA and CDR2 YSYEKL. V gave up 0 bases and J gave up 0 bases; unmatched junction bases: 8. CDR3 DNA sequence: TGCGCCAGCAGCCAAGACAGGGGGACAGGGAGAGCTAACTATGGCTACACCTTC. Its translation is CASSQDRGTGRANYGYTF.

This clonotype was seen repeatedly, ten times or more. The V call is TRBV20-1, the J call TRBJ2-1; 7 bases are a match to TRBD1. The germline V gene has CDR1 DFQATT and CDR2 SNEGSKA (reference sequence). V was clipped by 6 bases and J by 7 bases; unmatched bases: 12. This CDR3 region has 14 residues. CDR3 in DNA: TGCAGTGCCGCAAACAGGGGAGTAAGGAATGAGCAGTTCTTC. It is translated as CSAANRGVRNEQFF.

This clonotype was recorded a few times. V and J are TRBV11-2 and TRBJ1-1; no definite D call. The length of the CDR3 is 13 residues. CDR1 is SGHAT, CDR2 FQNNGV, per germline. Trimming shortened V by 5 bases and J by 4 bases, and 11 bases separated the two germline ends. CDR3 residues: CASSLSHPTEAFF. Here the CDR3 DNA reads TGTGCCAGCAGCCTCAGCCATCCCACTGAAGCTTTCTTT.

Many counts were recorded for this clonotype. The V and J genes are TRBV4-2 and TRBJ2-3, with D maybe TRBD2 (6 bases). Trimming pared 0 bases from V and 0 bases from J, leaving 13 bases between. The CDR3 totals 17 residues. Germline V gene lookup returns CDR1 LGHNA and CDR2 YNFKEQ. This CDR3 is CASSQERRDSSTDTQYF. The DNA for the CDR3 is TGTGCCAGCAGCCAAGAACGCCGGGACTCTAGCACAGATACGCAGTATTTT.

The chain couples TRBV7-9 to TRBJ1-1; D not certain. Germline values: CDR1 SEHNR, CDR2 FQNEAQ (reference sequence). The CDR3 contains 10 residues. Between the trimmed V and J ends, which lost 5 bases and 10 bases, there was a span of 8 bases. The CDR3 loop is CASSPVGAFF. DNA for the CDR3: TGTGCCAGCAGCCCCGTAGGAGCTTTCTTT.

This clonotype has ten or more counts. The chain links TRBV20-1 to TRBJ2-3; 8 bases are shared with TRBD2. The CDR3 length is 12 residues. V dropped 0 bases and J dropped 14; count of bases not matched to a gene: 7. Germline assignment: CDR1 DFQATT and CDR2 SNEGSKA (reference sequence). CDR3 coding DNA: TGCAGTGCTAGAGAGTACGGGGGGGTCGGGTATTTT. This codes for CSAREYGGVGYF.

This clonotype was seen ten or more times. This sequence joins TRBV14 and TRBJ1-2, with D hard to call. CDR3 size: 14 residues. Germline CDR1 is SGHDN and CDR2 is FVKESK. The ends were cut back, 1 base at V and 10 bases at J, with 16 bases in the middle. CDR3 sequence (DNA): TGTGCCAGCAGCCAAGGCCTGGGCCCCAGAATCTACACCTTC. This translates into CASSQGLGPRIYTF.

This clonotype was counted many times. This chain connects TRBV7-2 to TRBJ2-6; 12 bases fit TRBD1. Germline V gene lookup returns CDR1 SGHTA and CDR2 FQGNSA. The CDR3 covers 19 residues. Germline trimming cut 1 base from V and 3 bases from J; bases unmatched to any gene: 7. Here the CDR3 DNA reads TGTGCCAGCAGCTTAGAACCGGGACAGGGGGCTATTGGGGCCAACGTCCTGACTTTC. This encodes CASSLEPGQGAIGANVLTF.

This clonotype showed up many times. The chain uses TRBV7-9 and TRBJ1-2, with D possibly TRBD1 on 5 matching bases. The V gene lost 5 bases and the J gene lost 0 bases, with 16 bases spanning the gap. Germline assignment: CDR1 SEHNR and CDR2 FQNEAQ (reference sequence). The CDR3 covers 16 residues. The CDR3 reads CASSRGTGTTNYGYTF. The CDR3 bases are TGTGCCAGCAGCAGAGGGACCGGAACTACTAACTATGGCTACACCTTC.

This clonotype was detected many times. The chain employs TRBV6-5 and TRBJ1-1; 10 bases agree with TRBD1. The J segment lost 0 bases and the V segment lost 2 bases, leaving 3 bases of the junction unmatched. CDR3 length: 16 residues. From germline, CDR1 is MNHEY and CDR2 SVGAGI. The CDR3 bases are TGTGCCAGCAGTTACGGACAGGGGGTGATGAACACTGAAGCTTTCTTT. This codes for CASSYGQGVMNTEAFF.

At least ten counts were recorded for this clonotype. The chain recombines TRBV5-1 with TRBJ2-3, with 11 positions matching TRBD1. CDR3 length: 15 residues. Germline V gene sequence: CDR1 SGHRS, CDR2 YFSETQ. Trimming removed 3 bases from V and 6 bases from J; junction bases left unmatched: 6. CDR3 DNA: TGCGCCAGCAGCTCGGGACAGGGGGAAATCGATACGCAGTATTTT. It specifies CASSSGQGEIDTQYF.

At least ten counts were recorded for this clonotype. The chain recombines TRBV5-1 with TRBJ2-2; D assignment may be TRBD1 or TRBD2 (6 bases each). Germline values: CDR1 SGHRS, CDR2 YFSETQ. V shed 5 bases and J shed 6 bases, with 14 bases lying between them. CDR3 length equals 14 residues. CDR3 in amino acids: CASRQGGFAGELFF. Here the CDR3 DNA reads TGCGCCAGCAGACAGGGAGGTTTTGCCGGGGAGCTGTTTTTT.

This clonotype was detected a few times. V and J are TRBV12-5 and TRBJ1-2; tentative D call: TRBD1 (6 bases). The V gene's germline CDR1 is LGHNT and CDR2 FRNRAP. The CDR3 has 15 amino acids. Between the trimmed V and J ends, which lost 1 base and 4 bases, there was a span of 13 bases. CDR3 sequence reads: CASGLERGGFYGYTF. The CDR3 DNA follows: TGTGCTAGTGGTTTGGAAAGAGGGGGGTTCTATGGCTACACCTTC.

This clonotype was recorded at least ten times. The CDR3 region is CASSQDPQGATEAFF. In DNA form, the CDR3 reads TGTGCCAGCAGCCAAGACCCCCAGGGAGCGACTGAAGCTTTCTTT. The rearrangement joins TRBV14 to TRBJ1-1; TRBD1 is a possible D gene (5 bases). This CDR3 contains 15 residues. The germline V and J ends were trimmed by 0 bases and 5 bases, with 13 bases remaining between them. Per germline, CDR1 SGHDN and CDR2 FVKESK.

Concerning this clonotype itself: A much larger clone lies a single base off, so this may be a read error. The chain carries TRBV7-9 and TRBJ1-1; D ambiguous. The V and J ends lost 3 bases and 4 bases respectively, with 18 bases between them. The CDR3 loop spans 16 amino acids. Germline V gives CDR1 SEHNR, CDR2 FQNEAQ (reference sequence). Here the CDR3 reads CASSFPPESLSTEAFF. CDR3 sequence (DNA): TGTGCCAGCAGCTTTCCCCCGGAAAGCCTAAGCACTGAAGCTTTCTTT.